This entry lists 4 T cell receptor beta chains sequenced from one sample in a study of early T cells in non-severe SARS-CoV-2 infection. TCRdb reanalysed the 5' RACE reads using MiXCR and keeps one entry per CDR3 protein. The table lists over 95,000 distinct CDR3 sequences, 15% to 20% of them singletons. Sequencing used whole blood. The receptor source for this set is an adult who was a healthcare worker with PCR-confirmed SARS-CoV-2 infection or an uninfected control (not recorded which).

The chain recombines TRBV25-1 with TRBJ2-7; 8 bases agree with TRBD1. Germline CDR1 is MGHDK and CDR2 is SYGVNS. V lost 6 bases and J lost 2; bases outside the gene matches: 12. There are 16 residues in the CDR3. Here the CDR3 DNA reads TGTGCCAGCAGCGCCCGAACCGGGACAGGTCCCTACGAGCAGTACTTC. This gives the protein CASSARTGTGPYEQYF.

This clonotype was observed a few times. The CDR3 DNA follows: TGTGCCAGCTCATCCCAGGGATCCCTATATGGCTACACCTTC. Residues: CASSSQGSLYGYTF. The V gene is TRBV18, the J gene TRBJ1-2, with D possibly TRBD1 on 5 matching bases. The V gene lost 5 bases and the J gene lost 5 bases, with 15 bases spanning the gap. Germline lookup yields CDR1 KGHSH and CDR2 LQKENI. This CDR3 region has 14 residues.

This clonotype was recorded a few times. The rearrangement uses TRBV30 and TRBJ1-2; TRBD1 matches at 7 bases. The V gene end was trimmed by 4 bases and the J gene end by 2 bases; junction bases not matched to a gene: 1. Germline V lookup: CDR1 GTSNPN, CDR2 SVGIG (reference sequence). The CDR3 extends over 12 amino acids. CDR3 in DNA: TGTGCCTGGACAGGGGGAAACTATGGCTACACCTTC. Translation gives CAWTGGNYGYTF.

In this sample, this clonotype turned up a few times. The V and J genes are TRBV24-1 and TRBJ2-7, with 10 nucleotides matching TRBD1. With V trimmed by 2 bases and J by 4 bases, 7 bases remained unmatched. Germline CDR1 is KGHDR and CDR2 is SFDVKD. The length of the CDR3 is 16 residues. CDR3 sequence (DNA): TGTGCCACCAGTGATTCAGGACAGGGGGGATCTTACGAGCAGTACTTC. Amino acid sequence: CATSDSGQGGSYEQYF.